The source of this TCR beta chain is a study of identical twins (TCRdb year 2016). As for the study more broadly: The study deep-sequenced TCR alpha and beta repertoires from monozygotic twins, unrelated adults of various ages and cord blood to test whether fetal clonotypes persist. To rule out contamination, the twin experiments were replicated at different times with different library preparation protocols. The paper as a whole reports these results and caveats: Conclusions relied on cross-sectional statistical analysis, since the same donors could not be followed over many years. Out-of-frame TCR alpha sharing in monozygotic twins was systematically underestimated by recombination models, whereas sharing between unrelated individuals was in agreement with the recombination models. A weaker excess of twin sharing was found in beta out-of-frame sequences because the signal-to-noise ratio was lowered by fewer shared sequences. Compared with coincidental sharing between unrelated individuals, out-of-frame TCR alpha sequences shared between twins showed an excess of sequences with low generation probability. Abundant cord blood beta clonotypes had fewer insertions, young adult naive repertoires showed a similar but weaker trend, and memory repertoires showed no such trend. Zero-insertion analyses could be partly confounded by invariant T cells such as MAIT and iNKT, though diverse VJ usage argued against such confounding for most clonotypes.

In regard to this clonotype: Its antigen has not been determined. It has no much larger one-base neighbor in the sample; base qualities were not kept.

All donors were healthy Caucasians. The twin cohort comprised three pairs of female monozygotic twins, all aged roughly 18 to 30 years. CD4+ and CD8+ T cell populations were isolated with positive isolation kits from Invitrogen. Trimming takes 5 bases from V and 2 bases from J, and the germline ends sit 14 bases apart. From its cysteine to its phenylalanine, the CDR3 spans 15 amino acids. The entry retains the CDR3 DNA only, 45 bases that are in frame from base 1. Taken from the germline V gene, the CDR1 and CDR2 loops are SGHVS and FQNEAQ. The library was generated by 5' RACE. The data were produced on an Illumina HiSeq 2000. Template switching added a universal primer binding site, and the final cDNA carried a unique molecular identifier that allowed TCR cDNA molecules to be counted accurately. Specific primers in the conserved constant-segment region were used to synthesize first-strand cDNA for TCR alpha and beta chains. To control for contamination, every cDNA library carried two barcodes: a SMART-Mk sample barcode plus Illumina barcodes. Two successive PCR steps introduced TruSeq adapter sequences along with Illumina sample barcodes. The TCR alpha and beta cDNA libraries were sequenced on the Illumina HiSeq platform using custom primers. For the original study's pipeline: MiGEC was used to process raw reads and extract unique molecular identifiers, and MiXCR was used to find CDR3 positions. For each individual, recombination models were inferred using an EM algorithm with the repgenHMM and IGoR tools. The tcR package in R was used for shared clonotype analysis, with sharing normalized by the product of cloneset sizes. To study raw recombination free of thymic and clonal selection effects, out-of-frame nonproductive sequences were analyzed. In-frame beta chains were kept once TCRdb had trimmed the public reads at Q25 with fastp and called clones with MiXCR. Rows merge per CDR3 protein into single entries with the most common DNA and genes. TCRdb, rather than the study authors, made the V and J calls. The sample includes under 250,000 distinct CDR3 sequences, with about 7.5% observed a single time. Over 5% of the sample belongs to the ten largest clones.

These same data were also listed under a study on yellow fever vaccine responses in identical twins. Reported in the second study: The T cell response to vaccination in identical twins was reported by the authors to appear partly convergent and partly personalized. In the study, vaccine-responding T cell clones were precisely tracked in identical twins.

The receptor was isolated from a woman younger than 30 in good health. The sequenced material came from CD8+ T cells sorted from blood. In this chain, TRBV7-8 is recombined with TRBJ2-3; TRBD2 might be the D gene, on 5 matching bases. The CDR3 is CASSTASRNTDTQYF. The sequenced DNA is TGTGCCAGCAGCACAGCTAGCCGTAACACAGATACGCAGTATTTT. The entire variable domain, with the stretches around the CDR3 drawn from the reference TRBV7-8 and TRBJ2-3 proteins, is GAGVSQSPRYKVAKRGQDVALRCDPISGHVSLFWYQQALGQGPEFLTYFQNEAQLDKSGLPSDRFFAERPEGSVSTLKIQRTQQEDSAVYLCASSTASRNTDTQYFGPGTRLTVL.